One and the same sample provided the 29 T cell receptor beta chains below, sequenced in a study of cytomegalovirus exposure and HLA in healthy donors. PCR involved 60 Vbeta and 13 Jbeta primers. Measured with immunoSEQ multiplex PCR; TCRdb has only the in-frame clones, and not every one. The sample totals some 200,000 clones. Sample: PBMCs. These receptors originate from a boy between 10 and 17 years old in good health and CMV-seronegative.

The chain carries TRBV28 and TRBJ1-1; D not resolved. CDR1 and CDR2 (germline): MDHEN, SYDVKM. Trimming removed 5 bases at V and 2 bases at J, with 3 bases between. CDR3 length: 11 amino acids. The CDR3 DNA reads as TGTGCCAGCAGTCCTAACACTGAAGCTTTCTTT. It yields the protein CASSPNTEAFF.

The chain joins TRBV4-1 to TRBJ2-5; no firm D call. Germline CDR1 reads MGHRA; CDR2 reads YSYEKL. The CDR3 contains 13 residues. Trimming stripped 3 bases from V and 7 bases from J, with 12 bases between. CDR3 coding DNA: TGCGCCAGCAGCCAGGGCTACGTGGGGACCCAGTACTTC. Amino acids: CASSQGYVGTQYF.

V gene TRBV10-3 combines with J gene TRBJ1-1, with a weak D call TRBD1 (5 bases). Germline CDR1 reads ENHRY; CDR2 reads SYGVKD. The CDR3 runs to 13 residues. V was pared by 4 bases and J by 4 bases, with 10 bases between. CDR3 amino acids: CAISVLGGTEAFF. DNA of the CDR3: TGTGCCATCAGTGTCTTGGGGGGCACTGAAGCTTTCTTT.

This chain connects TRBV2 to TRBJ1-1; possibly TRBD1 for D (6 bases). The CDR3 is 14 amino acids. Germline V lookup: CDR1 SNHLY, CDR2 FYNNEI. V was shortened by 3 bases and J by 7 bases, with 15 bases between the two germline ends. The CDR3 spells CASSDGWTADEAFF. The CDR3 coding sequence is TGTGCCAGCAGTGACGGGTGGACAGCGGATGAAGCTTTCTTT. The variable domain in full, completed from reference TRBV2 and TRBJ1-1, reads EPEVTQTPSHQVTQMGQEVILRCVPISNHLYFYWYRQILGQKVEFLVSFYNNEISEKSEIFDDQFSVERPDGSNFTLKIRSTKLEDSAMYFCASSDGWTADEAFFGQGTRLTVV.

This chain links TRBV7-8 with TRBJ2-1; D is perhaps TRBD2 (6 bases). Trimming took off 1 base at V and 8 bases at J, with 24 bases between the two ends. CDR1 is SGHVS, CDR2 FQNEAQ, per germline. The CDR3 has 18 residues. CDR3 in amino acids: CASSLGASRRGRWDEQFF. The CDR3 DNA reads as TGTGCCAGCAGCTTAGGGGCGTCGAGGCGGGGCCGATGGGATGAGCAGTTCTTC.

The gene calls are TRBV6-6 and TRBJ1-5, with 9 bases identical to TRBD1. Germline V gives CDR1 MNHNY, CDR2 SVGAGI (reference sequence). V lost 6 bases, J lost 4 bases, and 10 bases stayed unmatched. CDR3 size: 16 residues. The CDR3 spells CASRDSDRGWNQPQHF. DNA for the CDR3: TGTGCCAGCAGAGACTCGGACAGGGGATGGAATCAGCCCCAGCATTTT.

The chain couples TRBV4-1 to TRBJ2-5; TRBD2 agrees at 10 bases. V lost 5 bases, J lost 5 bases, and 5 bases stayed unmatched. The CDR3 is 14 amino acids. Per germline, CDR1 MGHRA and CDR2 YSYEKL. CDR3 in amino acids: CASSVLAGGETQYF. In DNA form, the CDR3 reads TGCGCCAGCAGCGTATTAGCGGGGGGCGAGACCCAGTACTTC.

The chain has TRBV5-1 and TRBJ2-3; 9 bases agree with TRBD1. Trimming cost V 4 bases and J 4 bases; bases outside gene matches: 7. This CDR3 is built from 15 residues. CDR1 is SGHRS and CDR2 is YFSETQ in the germline V gene. The CDR3 DNA is TGCGCCAGCAGCCCTGGGGACAGGGAGGCAGATACGCAGTATTTT. Amino acids: CASSPGDREADTQYF.

A note on this clone: The sample contains more than one DNA sequence encoding this CDR3. This chain joins TRBV27 and TRBJ2-2, with D perhaps TRBD2 (5 bases). Germline values: CDR1 MNHEY, CDR2 SMNVEV (reference sequence). V was pared by 0 bases and J by 8 bases, with 7 bases between. The CDR3 is 13 residues long. CDR3 in amino acids: CASSLSKRGELFF. The CDR3 nucleotides are TGTGCCAGCAGTTTATCGAAGCGGGGGGAGCTGTTTTTT.

The chain has TRBV6-1 and TRBJ1-1; a possible D gene is TRBD1 (5 bases). Germline V CDR1 and CDR2: MNHNS, SASEGT. The CDR3 totals 13 residues. V lost 3 bases to trimming and J lost 7 bases, with 12 bases between them. The CDR3 nucleotides are TGTGCCAGCAGTGATCAGGCAGGGCTTGAAGCTTTCTTT. Translation: CASSDQAGLEAFF.

The chain has TRBV6-1 and TRBJ1-2; possible D gene TRBD1, 5 bases. Trimming pared 3 bases from V and 1 base from J, leaving 9 bases between. This CDR3 spans 14 amino acids. Per the germline V gene, CDR1 is MNHNS and CDR2 is SASEGT. The CDR3 region is CASSDSDSNYGYTF. The DNA for the CDR3 is TGTGCCAGCAGTGATTCTGACAGTAACTATGGCTACACCTTC.

The chain is built from TRBV9 and TRBJ2-6; the match to TRBD2 covers 8 bases. The germline V gene encodes CDR1 SGDLS and CDR2 YYNGEE. Trimming took 6 bases from V and 0 from J; bases not matched to a gene: 8. This CDR3 region has 17 residues. CDR3 amino acids: CASTREGGPSGANVLTF. The CDR3 nucleotides are TGTGCCAGCACCCGGGAGGGGGGACCCTCTGGGGCCAACGTCCTGACTTTC.

The chain is built from TRBV6-6 and TRBJ2-3, with a weak D call TRBD2 (6 bases). Germline lookup yields CDR1 MNHNY and CDR2 SVGAGI (reference sequence). Trimming pared 6 bases from V and 1 base from J, leaving 14 bases between. This CDR3 comprises 15 residues. CDR3 nucleotide sequence: TGTGCCAGCAGCCGCGGGGAGGTAGGCACAGATACGCAGTATTTT. Translation gives CASSRGEVGTDTQYF.

The J gene is TRBJ1-4, the V gene TRBV28; D is ambiguous. This CDR3 comprises 14 residues. Trimming left V 6 bases short and J 7 bases short, with 15 bases between. Germline V CDR1 and CDR2: MDHEN, SYDVKM. The CDR3 reads CASRTGMRGEKLFF. CDR3 nucleotides: TGTGCCAGCAGAACGGGGATGCGGGGTGAAAAACTGTTTTTT.

CDR3 DNA sequence: TGTGCCAGCAGAAAGCAATACAATGAGCAGTTCTTC. The encoded protein is CASRKQYNEQFF. The rearrangement joins TRBV6-1 to TRBJ2-1; D is unclear. With 6 bases removed from V and 4 bases from J, the gap between germline ends came to 7 bases. CDR3 length equals 12 residues. Germline V lookup: CDR1 MNHNS, CDR2 SASEGT.

The genes are TRBV5-4 and TRBJ2-4, with TRBD2 matching 11 bases. CDR1 is SGHNT, CDR2 YYREEE, per germline (reference sequence). V dropped 4 bases and J dropped 6; count of bases not matched to a gene: 6. The CDR3 has 15 amino acids. CDR3 DNA: TGTGCCAGCAGCCTTAGCGGGGGGGCGGGAAACATTCAGTACTTC. The encoded protein is CASSLSGGAGNIQYF. Filled out from reference TRBV5-4 and TRBJ2-4, the complete variable domain reads ETGVTQSPTHLIKTRGQQVTLRCSSQSGHNTVSWYQQALGQGPQFIFQYYREEENGRGNFPPRFSGLQFPNYSSELNVNALELDDSALYLCASSLSGGAGNIQYFGAGTRLSVL.

In the case of this clone: At one end the junction does not follow the germline gene, possibly because of a read error. This chain links TRBV6-1 with TRBJ2-5; 15 nucleotides agree with TRBD2. The germline V gene has CDR1 MNHNS and CDR2 SASEGT. The CDR3 length is 15 residues. The CDR3 here is CASSFPRTSGGARDF. DNA of the CDR3: TGTGCCAGCAGTTTCCCCCGGACTAGCGGGGGGGCTAGAGACTTC.

The rearrangement uses TRBV6-5 and TRBJ2-3; 10 bases match TRBD2. The germline V gene has CDR1 MNHEY and CDR2 SVGAGI. The CDR3 runs 13 residues. V lost 6 bases and J lost 11; bases outside the gene matches: 8. CDR3 sequence reads: CASSLTGTSVQYF. The CDR3, as DNA: TGTGCCAGCAGCCTTACCGGGACTAGCGTGCAGTATTTT.

The V gene is TRBV6-4, the J gene TRBJ2-2; 8 bases are shared with TRBD2. Trimming at V came to 3 bases and at J to 1 base, leaving 7 bases not matched to a gene. Germline lookup yields CDR1 MRHNA and CDR2 SNTAGT. The CDR3 extends over 17 amino acids. CDR3: CASSDRAGVLNTGELFF. The CDR3 DNA is TGTGCCAGCAGTGATCGAGCGGGGGTTCTGAACACCGGGGAGCTGTTTTTT.

The V gene is TRBV6-6, the J gene TRBJ1-3, with D unclear. V lost 7 bases to trimming and J lost 0 bases, with 10 bases between them. Germline CDR1 and CDR2: MNHNY and SVGAGI (reference sequence). This CDR3 is built from 14 residues. Here the CDR3 DNA reads TGTGCCAGCAAAACCGACACCTCTGGAAACACCATATATTTT. Protein: CASKTDTSGNTIYF.

The chain combines TRBV29-1 with TRBJ1-4; D possibly corresponds to TRBD1 (6 bases). The germline V and J ends were trimmed by 0 bases and 6 bases, with 14 bases remaining between them. Germline CDR1 and CDR2: SQVTM and ANQGSEA. This CDR3 spans 15 amino acids. This CDR3 reads CSVEDRAGADEKLFF. The CDR3 bases are TGCAGCGTTGAAGATCGTGCAGGGGCGGATGAAAAACTGTTTTTT.

The genes are TRBV6-1 and TRBJ2-5; TRBD2 aligns across 9 bases. The V segment lost 6 bases and the J segment 4 bases; nucleotides outside the gene matches: 6. Germline lookup yields CDR1 MNHNS and CDR2 SASEGT. This CDR3 has 14 residues. The CDR3 sequence: CASRATSGLETQYF. CDR3 bases: TGTGCCAGCAGGGCGACTAGCGGTCTAGAGACCCAGTACTTC.

The V and J genes are TRBV6-1 and TRBJ2-6; 10 nucleotides line up with TRBD1. The V gene's germline CDR1 is MNHNS and CDR2 SASEGT. Trimming at V came to 3 bases and at J to 2 bases, leaving 7 bases not matched to a gene. This CDR3 is built from 18 residues. The CDR3 bases are TGTGCCAGCAGTGACAGGGACAGGGGTGCCGCTGGGGCCAACGTCCTGACTTTC. This gives the protein CASSDRDRGAAGANVLTF.

The chain combines TRBV15 with TRBJ1-5, with a weak D call TRBD2 (6 bases). The DNA matches TRBJ2-3 better at its end, which makes the J call doubtful. CDR3 length equals 14 residues. Germline CDR1 reads LNHNV; CDR2 reads YYDKDF (reference sequence). The CDR3 region is CATRRDFLNQPQYF. The CDR3 region has the DNA TGTGCCACCCGCCGGGACTTTCTGAATCAGCCCCAGTATTTT.

This rearrangement joins TRBV4-1 to TRBJ1-5; 10 nucleotides match TRBD1. This CDR3 contains 17 residues. Germline V lookup: CDR1 MGHRA, CDR2 YSYEKL. The trim removed 4 bases at V and 2 bases at J, leaving 8 bases unmatched. This CDR3 reads CASSRDRGRYRNQPQHF. For the CDR3, the DNA is TGCGCCAGCAGCCGCGACAGGGGGCGCTATCGCAATCAGCCCCAGCATTTT.

The chain recombines TRBV9 with TRBJ2-2; TRBD2 is a possible D gene (5 bases). V lost 0 bases and J 5 bases, leaving 20 bases between the germline ends. The CDR3 extends over 18 amino acids. Germline values: CDR1 SGDLS, CDR2 YYNGEE. The CDR3 protein is CASSVDEGLSSWTGELFF. CDR3 nucleotides: TGTGCCAGCAGCGTAGATGAGGGCCTCTCTTCGTGGACCGGGGAGCTGTTTTTT. Complete variable domain (other parts from reference TRBV9 and TRBJ2-2): DSGVTQTPKHLITATGQRVTLRCSPRSGDLSVYWYQQSLDQGLQFLIQYYNGEERAKGNILERFSAQQFPDLHSELNLSSLELGDSALYFCASSVDEGLSSWTGELFFGEGSRLTVL.

The chain uses TRBV7-2 and TRBJ2-7; TRBD2 aligns across 9 bases. There are 15 residues in the CDR3. V was pared by 2 bases and J by 0 bases, with 2 bases of the junction left unmatched. CDR1 and CDR2 from the germline V gene are SGHTA and FQGNSA. CDR3 DNA sequence: TGTGCCAGCAGCTTAAGGACTAGCGACTCCTACGAGCAGTACTTC. Its protein product is CASSLRTSDSYEQYF.

The chain joins TRBV25-1 to TRBJ2-2, with D perhaps TRBD2 (5 bases). CDR1 is MGHDK and CDR2 is SYGVNS in the germline V gene. Trimming removed 8 bases from V and 1 base from J, with 14 bases in between. The CDR3 runs 15 residues. The CDR3 here is CASRREGRNTGELFF. Written as DNA, the CDR3 is TGTGCCAGCCGTCGAGAGGGCCGGAACACCGGGGAGCTGTTTTTT.

The chain combines TRBV15 with TRBJ2-7; D gene ambiguous. This CDR3 has 13 residues. The germline V gene has CDR1 LNHNV and CDR2 YYDKDF (reference sequence). V was shortened by 5 bases and J by 0 bases, with 8 bases between the two germline ends. CDR3 sequence reads: CATSRGPSYEQYF. Here the CDR3 DNA reads TGTGCCACCAGCCGTGGGCCCTCCTACGAGCAGTACTTC.